Listed below are T cell receptor beta chains from one sample, sequenced in a study of radiation and T cells in renal cell carcinoma. This table comes from immunoSEQ multiplex PCR, and its TCRdb copy is limited to in-frame clones, with some not included. The data hold about 140,000 clones, with less than 85% observed a single time. The sample here was blood, taken from a patient whose treatment included radiotherapy and nephrectomy. These receptors were obtained from a woman aged 45-59 years with renal cell carcinoma. Each CDR3 is given with its conserved first and last residue.

j_call	v_call	cdr3_aa
TRBJ2-2	TRBV18	CASSPGTGGIGELFF
TRBJ1-4	TRBV4-1	CASSPTAGRGEKLFF
TRBJ2-5	TRBV7-2	CASSFTSGEETQYF
TRBJ2-1	TRBV4-1	CASSPTGQGRNEQFF
TRBJ1-2	TRBV21-1	CASSNRRAYGYTF
TRBJ1-1	TRBV7-8	CASSSTSHGRYTEAFF
TRBJ1-2	TRBV5-1	CASSPDSPVSYTF
TRBJ1-4	TRBV18	CASSPAGLPNEKLFF
TRBJ2-1	TRBV9	CASSVGSGRTYNEQFF
TRBJ1-6	TRBV7-2	CASSLTGQNSPLHF
TRBJ2-7	TRBV6-5	CASSYAAEGGGQYF
TRBJ2-3	TRBV14	CASSQGTLYTDTQYF
TRBJ1-2	TRBV4-1	CASSQGQGVYGYTF
TRBJ2-1	TRBV9	CASSVAGGGEQFF
TRBJ1-1	TRBV10-2	CASTPTPFEGTEAFF
TRBJ2-2	TRBV30	CAWKFGVNTGELFF
TRBJ2-3	TRBV7-2	CASSQGDTQYF
TRBJ1-2	TRBV9	CASSVGREGGRTNYGYTF
TRBJ1-5	TRBV6-5	CASSRRGLGQPQHF
TRBJ1-4	TRBV7-9	CASSLLGSGLFF
TRBJ2-5	TRBV25-1	CASSDLTEGRFLETQYF
TRBJ2-5	TRBV5-1	CASSKGNYEETQYF
TRBJ2-3	TRBV5-1	CASSPDSPTDTQYF